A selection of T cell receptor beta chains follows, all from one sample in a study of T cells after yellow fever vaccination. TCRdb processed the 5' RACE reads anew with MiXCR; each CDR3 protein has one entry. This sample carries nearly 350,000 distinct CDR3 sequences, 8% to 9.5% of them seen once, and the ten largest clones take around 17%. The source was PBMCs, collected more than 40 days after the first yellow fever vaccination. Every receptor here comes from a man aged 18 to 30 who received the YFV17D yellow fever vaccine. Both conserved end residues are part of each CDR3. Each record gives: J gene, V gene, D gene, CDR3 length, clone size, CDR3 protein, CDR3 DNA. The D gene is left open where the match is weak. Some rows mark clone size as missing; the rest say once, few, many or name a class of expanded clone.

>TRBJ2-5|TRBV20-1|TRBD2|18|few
CSARDPALAGGKQETQYF
TGCAGTGCTAGAGATCCGGCACTAGCGGGGGGAAAACAAGAGACCCAGTACTTC
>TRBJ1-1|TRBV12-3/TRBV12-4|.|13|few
CASSLVLGAQAFF
TGTGCCAGCAGTTTAGTATTGGGGGCACAAGCTTTCTTT
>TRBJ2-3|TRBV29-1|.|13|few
CSVHGAARDTQYF
TGCAGCGTTCATGGGGCAGCCAGAGATACGCAGTATTTT
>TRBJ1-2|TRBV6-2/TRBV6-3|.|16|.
CASSSPDSDYNYGYTF
TGTGCCAGCAGTTCTCCCGATTCCGACTATAACTATGGCTACACCTTC
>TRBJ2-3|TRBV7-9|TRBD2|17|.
CASSRVRSAGDTDTQYF
TGTGCCAGCAGCCGAGTACGGTCCGCGGGGGACACAGATACGCAGTATTTT
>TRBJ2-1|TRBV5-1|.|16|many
CASSFSSTPVGGEQFF
TGCGCCAGCAGCTTCTCCTCTACCCCGGTCGGGGGTGAGCAGTTCTTC
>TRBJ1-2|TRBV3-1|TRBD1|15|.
CASSQGQGANYGYTF
TGTGCCAGCAGCCAAGGACAGGGGGCTAACTATGGCTACACCTTC
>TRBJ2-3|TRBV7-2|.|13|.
CASSLAFARAQYF
TGTGCCAGCAGCTTAGCGTTCGCTAGAGCGCAGTATTTT
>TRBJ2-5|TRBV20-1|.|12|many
CSATPGVRTQYF
TGCAGTGCTACCCCGGGGGTCAGGACCCAGTACTTC
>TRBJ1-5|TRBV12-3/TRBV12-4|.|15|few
CASSPRGRGDQPQHF
TGTGCCAGCAGTCCCCGGGGCAGGGGCGATCAGCCCCAGCATTTT
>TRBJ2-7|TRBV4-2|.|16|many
CASSQESGLSSYEQYF
TGTGCCAGCAGCCAAGAATCAGGGCTCAGCTCCTACGAGCAGTACTTC
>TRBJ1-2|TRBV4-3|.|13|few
CASSQGGVVGYTF
TGCGCCAGCAGCCAAGGAGGGGTTGTTGGCTACACCTTC
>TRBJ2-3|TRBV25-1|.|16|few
CASSEISGGAPDTQYF
TGTGCCAGCAGTGAAATTAGTGGGGGGGCACCCGATACGCAGTATTTT
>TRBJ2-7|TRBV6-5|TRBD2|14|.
CASSYGGGTYEQYF
TGTGCCAGCAGTTACGGCGGGGGGACCTACGAGCAGTACTTC
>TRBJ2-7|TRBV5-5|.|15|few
CASSLEGQSIYEQYF
TGTGCCAGCAGCTTGGAAGGGCAGTCAATTTACGAGCAGTACTTC
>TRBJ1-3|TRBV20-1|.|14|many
CSARESGAGNTIYF
TGCAGTGCTAGAGAATCGGGGGCAGGAAACACCATATATTTT
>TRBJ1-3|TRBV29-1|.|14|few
CSVTPPGDRNTIYF
TGCAGCGTCACCCCCCCGGGGGATAGAAACACCATATATTTT
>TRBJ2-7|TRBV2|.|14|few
CASSVVGSSWEQYF
TGTGCCAGCAGTGTGGTTGGGTCCTCATGGGAGCAGTACTTC
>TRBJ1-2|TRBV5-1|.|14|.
CASSLAEGSYGYTF
TGCGCCAGCAGCTTGGCCGAGGGGAGCTATGGCTACACCTTC
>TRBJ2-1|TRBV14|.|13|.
CASSQALSGEQFF
TGTGCCAGCAGCCAGGCCCTTAGCGGCGAGCAGTTCTTC
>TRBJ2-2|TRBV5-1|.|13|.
CASSLTSTGELFF
TGCGCCAGCAGCTTAACTAGTACCGGGGAGCTGTTTTTT
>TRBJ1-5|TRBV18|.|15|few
CASSPPSGTIQPQHF
TGTGCCAGCTCACCACCATCAGGGACGATTCAGCCCCAGCATTTT
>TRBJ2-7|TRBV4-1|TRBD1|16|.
CASSQETGASSYEQYF
TGCGCCAGCAGCCAAGAGACAGGGGCTAGCTCCTACGAGCAGTACTTC
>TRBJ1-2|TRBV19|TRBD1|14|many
CACGRDSLNYGYTF
TGTGCCTGCGGCCGGGACAGTCTTAACTATGGCTACACCTTC
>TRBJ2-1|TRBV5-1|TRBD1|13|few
CASSVRDRGAQFF
TGCGCCAGCAGCGTCCGGGACAGGGGTGCGCAGTTCTTC
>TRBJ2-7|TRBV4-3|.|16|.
CASSPSGGRYLGEQYF
TGCGCCAGCAGCCCCTCGGGGGGCCGATACTTGGGTGAGCAGTACTTC
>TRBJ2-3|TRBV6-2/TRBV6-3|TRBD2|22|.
CASSYSSVGLAGGPVPTDTQYF
TGTGCCAGCAGTTACTCTAGTGTGGGACTAGCGGGGGGGCCGGTCCCCACAGATACGCAGTATTTT
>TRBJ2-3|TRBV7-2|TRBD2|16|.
CASSSQLAGGSDTQYF
TGTGCCAGCAGCTCCCAACTAGCGGGGGGCTCAGATACGCAGTATTTT
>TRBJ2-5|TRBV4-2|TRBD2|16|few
CASSQEGPGGQETQYF
TGTGCCAGCAGCCAAGAGGGTCCGGGGGGACAAGAGACCCAGTACTTC
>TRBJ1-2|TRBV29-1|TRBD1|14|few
CSVEDAGQAYGYTF
TGCAGCGTTGAAGATGCGGGACAGGCCTATGGCTACACCTTC
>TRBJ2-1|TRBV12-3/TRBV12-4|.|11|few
CAQGPGNEQFF
TGTGCCCAGGGGCCGGGGAATGAGCAGTTCTTC
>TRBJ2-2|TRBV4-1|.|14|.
CASSQARLTGELFF
TGCGCCAGCAGCCAAGCCAGGCTTACCGGGGAGCTGTTTTTT
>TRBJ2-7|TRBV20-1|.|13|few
CSAPPDGQNEQYF
TGCAGTGCTCCCCCGGACGGCCAGAACGAGCAGTACTTC
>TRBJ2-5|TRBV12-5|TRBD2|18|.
CASGTRLAGGRDQETQYF
TGTGCTAGTGGGACCAGACTAGCGGGGGGCCGTGATCAAGAGACCCAGTACTTC
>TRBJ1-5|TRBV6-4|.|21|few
CASSDRLPLGRDCYSNQPQHF
TGTGCCAGCAGTGACCGACTGCCCTTGGGACGGGATTGCTATAGCAATCAGCCCCAGCATTTT
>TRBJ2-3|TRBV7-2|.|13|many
CASSSRVADTQYF
TGTGCCAGCAGCTCCCGGGTGGCGGATACGCAGTATTTT
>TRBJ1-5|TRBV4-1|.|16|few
CASSQPSSGGNQPQHF
TGCGCCAGCAGCCAACCAAGTTCTGGGGGAAATCAGCCCCAGCATTTT
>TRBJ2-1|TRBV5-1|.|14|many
CASSLGGIPNEQFF
TGCGCCAGCAGCTTGGGCGGAATACCCAATGAGCAGTTCTTC
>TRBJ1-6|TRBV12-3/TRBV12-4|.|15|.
CASSLQPGLNSPLHF
TGTGCCAGCAGTTTACAGCCGGGTCTTAATTCACCCCTCCACTTT
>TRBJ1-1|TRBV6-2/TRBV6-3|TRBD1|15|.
CASSPSGGKWTEAFF
TGTGCCAGCAGCCCCTCAGGGGGCAAGTGGACTGAAGCTTTCTTT
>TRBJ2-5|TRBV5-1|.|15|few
CASSLTGASQETQYF
TGCGCCAGCAGCTTAACTGGGGCCAGCCAAGAGACCCAGTACTTC
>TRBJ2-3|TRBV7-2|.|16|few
CASSYPGGASPDTQYF
TGTGCCAGCAGCTACCCTGGGGGCGCTAGTCCAGATACGCAGTATTTT
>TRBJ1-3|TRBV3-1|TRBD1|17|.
CASSHTIQGTIGNTIYF
TGTGCCAGCAGCCACACAATACAGGGGACGATCGGAAACACCATATATTTT
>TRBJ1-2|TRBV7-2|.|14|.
CASSLELGGWGYTF
TGTGCCAGCAGCTTAGAACTAGGGGGATGGGGCTACACCTTC
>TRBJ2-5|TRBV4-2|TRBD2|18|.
CASSQVSGGTNSQETQYF
TGTGCCAGCAGCCAAGTCAGCGGGGGGACCAACAGCCAAGAGACCCAGTACTTC
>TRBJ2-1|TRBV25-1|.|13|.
CASRRGDPNEQFF
TGTGCCAGCAGGAGGGGGGACCCTAATGAGCAGTTCTTC